A selection of T cell receptor beta chains follows, all from one sample in a study of T cell responses to AZD1222 COVID-19 vaccine. Repertoires were generated with immunoSEQ multiplex PCR, while TCRdb's copy carries only in-frame clones and drops some. Of roughly 150,000 clones listed, approximately 88% are singletons. Sequences were derived from peripheral blood, sampled on day 0 of AZD1222 vaccination. The receptors were sampled from an adult in good health. Each CDR3 is given with its conserved first and last residue. The order of the fields is D gene, J gene, V gene, clone size, CDR3 DNA, CDR3 protein. The D gene is left open where the match is weak. Size is stated for part of the rows, as once, few or many counts, or as a class when the clone is expanded.

D gene: -; J gene: TRBJ1-4; V gene: TRBV19; clone size: -; CDR3 DNA: TGTGCCAGTAGTAACCCCCCTGGTGAGACGACCGAAAAACTGTTTTTT; CDR3 protein: CASSNPPGETTEKLFF
D gene: TRBD2; J gene: TRBJ2-1; V gene: TRBV19; clone size: -; CDR3 DNA: TGTGCCAGTAGTTCGACTAGCGGGAGGGCCGCGGAGCAGTTCTTC; CDR3 protein: CASSSTSGRAAEQFF
D gene: -; J gene: TRBJ1-6; V gene: TRBV25-1; clone size: once; CDR3 DNA: TGTGCCAGCAGTGAGGGCGGGACGCATTCACCCCTCCACTTT; CDR3 protein: CASSEGGTHSPLHF
D gene: -; J gene: TRBJ2-7; V gene: TRBV5-4; clone size: few; CDR3 DNA: TGTGCCAGCAGCCTTCCGGGACGTCAGGAGCAGTACTTC; CDR3 protein: CASSLPGRQEQYF
D gene: TRBD2; J gene: TRBJ2-7; V gene: TRBV3-1/TRBV3-2; clone size: -; CDR3 DNA: TGTGCCAGCAGCCAAGATAACGGGGGGTACGAGCAGTACTTC; CDR3 protein: CASSQDNGGYEQYF
D gene: -; J gene: TRBJ1-1; V gene: TRBV3-1/TRBV3-2; clone size: -; CDR3 DNA: TGTGCCAGCAGCCGAAAAGGTATGGGGGCGGTGGTCCGGAGAGCTTTCTTT; CDR3 protein: CASSRKGMGAVVRRAFF
D gene: -; J gene: TRBJ1-1; V gene: TRBV27; clone size: -; CDR3 DNA: TGTGCCAGGCCATTTTTATACATAGGAGCTTTCTTT; CDR3 protein: CARPFLYIGAFF
D gene: -; J gene: TRBJ2-7; V gene: TRBV5-6; clone size: -; CDR3 DNA: TGTGCCAGCAGCTTTGGCGGGTTCGACGAGCAGTACTTC; CDR3 protein: CASSFGGFDEQYF
D gene: TRBD2; J gene: TRBJ2-7; V gene: TRBV27; clone size: -; CDR3 DNA: TGTGCCAGCAGTTTATACGGGGGGGGCTACGAGCAGTACTTC; CDR3 protein: CASSLYGGGYEQYF
D gene: TRBD1; J gene: TRBJ1-4; V gene: TRBV15; clone size: -; CDR3 DNA: TGTGCCACCAGCAGAGGCCCTGGACAGGTGGAATATGAAAAACTGTTTTTT; CDR3 protein: CATSRGPGQVEYEKLFF
D gene: -; J gene: TRBJ1-1; V gene: TRBV6-5; clone size: -; CDR3 DNA: TGTGCCAGCAGACGGGACGGAGGAAAAGCTTTCTTT; CDR3 protein: CASRRDGGKAFF
D gene: TRBD2; J gene: TRBJ2-3; V gene: TRBV30; clone size: -; CDR3 DNA: TGTGCCTGGGGCCTCCTAGCGGGAGCTTTGACAGATACGCAGTATTTT; CDR3 protein: CAWGLLAGALTDTQYF
D gene: -; J gene: TRBJ2-7; V gene: TRBV19; clone size: -; CDR3 DNA: TGTGCCAGTAGTCTGGACGGATACGAGCAGTACTTC; CDR3 protein: CASSLDGYEQYF
D gene: TRBD2; J gene: TRBJ2-2; V gene: TRBV6-1; clone size: -; CDR3 DNA: TGTGCCAGCAGTGAAGCCCCTCGGGGGAGGGCCTATCGGGAGCTGTTTTTT; CDR3 protein: CASSEAPRGRAYRELFF
D gene: -; J gene: TRBJ2-3; V gene: TRBV29-1; clone size: -; CDR3 DNA: TGCAGCGTTGCCCTAGCGACAGATACGCAGTATTTT; CDR3 protein: CSVALATDTQYF
D gene: TRBD2; J gene: TRBJ2-1; V gene: TRBV6-5; clone size: few; CDR3 DNA: TGTGCCAGCAGTTCCCTAAGCGGGAGAAGTGGCAATGAGCAGTTCTTC; CDR3 protein: CASSSLSGRSGNEQFF
D gene: TRBD1; J gene: TRBJ1-1; V gene: TRBV5-4; clone size: -; CDR3 DNA: TGTGCCAGCAGCTGGGGACAGGGTAGGGCTGAAGCTTTCTTT; CDR3 protein: CASSWGQGRAEAFF
D gene: TRBD2; J gene: TRBJ2-3; V gene: TRBV3-1/TRBV3-2; clone size: -; CDR3 DNA: TGTGCCAGCAGCCCTGGACTAGGGACAGATACGCAGTATTTT; CDR3 protein: CASSPGLGTDTQYF
D gene: -; J gene: TRBJ2-7; V gene: TRBV6-1; clone size: few; CDR3 DNA: TGTGCCAGCAGTGAAATAGGAGCCACCGAGCAGTACTTC; CDR3 protein: CASSEIGATEQYF
D gene: TRBD1; J gene: TRBJ1-3; V gene: TRBV7-2; clone size: -; CDR3 DNA: TGTGCCAGCAGCTTTCGACAGGGATGGAACACCATATATTTT; CDR3 protein: CASSFRQGWNTIYF
D gene: TRBD2; J gene: TRBJ2-4; V gene: TRBV27; clone size: -; CDR3 DNA: TGTGCCAGCAGTTCACTAGCGGCCCCACTCCGGGCCAAAAACATTCAGTACTTC; CDR3 protein: CASSSLAAPLRAKNIQYF
D gene: -; J gene: TRBJ1-3; V gene: TRBV18; clone size: -; CDR3 DNA: TGTGCCAGCTCACCGAGGACGGTCGGCTCTGGAAACACCATATATTTT; CDR3 protein: CASSPRTVGSGNTIYF
D gene: TRBD2; J gene: TRBJ2-2; V gene: TRBV9; clone size: -; CDR3 DNA: TGTGCCAGCAGCGTAGACGAAGTAGCGGGAGTGGTCTCGAACACCGGGGAGCTGTTTTTT; CDR3 protein: CASSVDEVAGVVSNTGELFF
D gene: -; J gene: TRBJ1-5; V gene: TRBV7-2; clone size: -; CDR3 DNA: TGTGCCAGCAGCCCAGGAGATCAGCCCCAGCATTTT; CDR3 protein: CASSPGDQPQHF
D gene: -; J gene: TRBJ2-7; V gene: TRBV5-4; clone size: -; CDR3 DNA: TGTGTCGTAACCGGACAGCGATCCTACGAGCAGTACTTC; CDR3 protein: CVVTGQRSYEQYF
D gene: -; J gene: TRBJ2-3; V gene: TRBV7-2; clone size: -; CDR3 DNA: TGTGCCAGCAGCTTGAGGCCGGCAGATACGCAGTATTTT; CDR3 protein: CASSLRPADTQYF
D gene: -; J gene: TRBJ2-3; V gene: TRBV11-2; clone size: -; CDR3 DNA: TGTGCCAGCAGCCCGAGGCCGGGTTCAGATACGCAGTATTTT; CDR3 protein: CASSPRPGSDTQYF
D gene: TRBD2; J gene: TRBJ2-7; V gene: TRBV6-2/TRBV6-3; clone size: -; CDR3 DNA: TGTGCCAGCAGTTCATGGACTAGCGCACCCTACGAGCAGTACTTC; CDR3 protein: CASSSWTSAPYEQYF
D gene: -; J gene: TRBJ1-5; V gene: TRBV12-3/TRBV12-4; clone size: -; CDR3 DNA: TGTGCCAGCAGTTTAGCAGGCCAGCCCCAGCATTTT; CDR3 protein: CASSLAGQPQHF
D gene: TRBD1; J gene: TRBJ1-1; V gene: TRBV9; clone size: once; CDR3 DNA: TGTGCCAGCAGCCCAAGACAGGGGGCCATGAACACTGAAGCTTTCTTT; CDR3 protein: CASSPRQGAMNTEAFF
D gene: -; J gene: TRBJ1-1; V gene: TRBV18; clone size: -; CDR3 DNA: TGTGCCAGCTCACCACCATTCGGGGGAGGTAGCACTGAAGCTTTCTTT; CDR3 protein: CASSPPFGGGSTEAFF
D gene: TRBD2; J gene: TRBJ2-3; V gene: TRBV7-2; clone size: -; CDR3 DNA: TGTGCCAGCAGCAGCACTAGCGGGAGGCCCCCAGATACGCAGTATTTT; CDR3 protein: CASSSTSGRPPDTQYF
D gene: -; J gene: TRBJ1-1; V gene: TRBV7-3; clone size: once; CDR3 DNA: TGTGCCAGCAGCCCCGGGATACTCACTGAAGCTTTCTTT; CDR3 protein: CASSPGILTEAFF
D gene: -; J gene: TRBJ2-4; V gene: TRBV7-2; clone size: -; CDR3 DNA: TGTGCCAGCAGCTTAGGGGGAAACATTCAGTACTTC; CDR3 protein: CASSLGGNIQYF
D gene: TRBD1; J gene: TRBJ1-4; V gene: TRBV18; clone size: once; CDR3 DNA: TGTGCCAGCTCCTACGACGGACAGGGAAAACTGTTTTTT; CDR3 protein: CASSYDGQGKLFF
D gene: -; J gene: TRBJ1-5; V gene: TRBV27; clone size: -; CDR3 DNA: TGTGCCAGCAGTTTACGCGGTTATAGCAATCAGCCCCAGCATTTT; CDR3 protein: CASSLRGYSNQPQHF
D gene: -; J gene: TRBJ1-1; V gene: TRBV5-5; clone size: -; CDR3 DNA: TGTGCCAGCAGCTTGTTACCTGCGACAGTGACGAACACTGAAGCTTTCTTT; CDR3 protein: CASSLLPATVTNTEAFF
D gene: -; J gene: TRBJ2-7; V gene: TRBV5-1; clone size: -; CDR3 DNA: TGCGCCAGCAGGGGGGCCCTCCCGGAAGGGCAGTACTTC; CDR3 protein: CASRGALPEGQYF
D gene: -; J gene: TRBJ1-4; V gene: TRBV28; clone size: -; CDR3 DNA: TGTGCCAGCCTTGCTCACCGGGGGGCCTATGAAAAACTGTTTTTT; CDR3 protein: CASLAHRGAYEKLFF
D gene: TRBD2; J gene: TRBJ2-7; V gene: TRBV10-2; clone size: -; CDR3 DNA: TGCGCCAGCAGTGATCTAGCGGGGAGATCCTACGAGCAGTACTTC; CDR3 protein: CASSDLAGRSYEQYF
D gene: TRBD2; J gene: TRBJ2-2; V gene: TRBV2; clone size: few; CDR3 DNA: TGTGCCAGCACCTTAGCGGGAGGGTCTTTTACCGGGGAGCTGTTTTTT; CDR3 protein: CASTLAGGSFTGELFF
D gene: -; J gene: TRBJ1-6; V gene: TRBV27; clone size: -; CDR3 DNA: TGTGCCAGCACCGGCCTCGGTTCACCCCTCCACTTT; CDR3 protein: CASTGLGSPLHF
D gene: TRBD1; J gene: TRBJ2-7; V gene: TRBV27; clone size: few; CDR3 DNA: TGTGCCAGCAGTCAGACAGGGGGCTCCTACGAGCAGTACTTC; CDR3 protein: CASSQTGGSYEQYF
D gene: -; J gene: TRBJ1-5; V gene: TRBV4-1; clone size: -; CDR3 DNA: TGCGCCAGCAGCCAGGGGCCTAATAGCAATCAGCCCCAGCATTTT; CDR3 protein: CASSQGPNSNQPQHF
D gene: -; J gene: TRBJ1-5; V gene: TRBV27; clone size: -; CDR3 DNA: TGTGCCAGCAGTTTAGAACCCCCGGGCCCACTTGGGCCCCAGCATTTT; CDR3 protein: CASSLEPPGPLGPQHF
D gene: TRBD2; J gene: TRBJ2-3; V gene: TRBV13; clone size: -; CDR3 DNA: TGTGCCAGCAGCTTAATGGTTGGACTAGCGGGAGGGCCAACAGATACGCAGTATTTT; CDR3 protein: CASSLMVGLAGGPTDTQYF
D gene: TRBD2; J gene: TRBJ2-2; V gene: TRBV7-8; clone size: -; CDR3 DNA: TGTGCCAGCAGCTTCCCCGGGGTAGCGGGAGTTGGCGGGGAGCTGTTTTTT; CDR3 protein: CASSFPGVAGVGGELFF
D gene: -; J gene: TRBJ2-2; V gene: TRBV6-2/TRBV6-3; clone size: few; CDR3 DNA: TGTGCCAGCAGTTCAGGGTCGCACACCGGGGAGCTGTTTTTT; CDR3 protein: CASSSGSHTGELFF
D gene: TRBD2; J gene: TRBJ2-5; V gene: TRBV13; clone size: -; CDR3 DNA: TGTGCCAGCAGCCCCCGGCGGACTAGCCCTGAGCCAGAGACCCAGTACTTC; CDR3 protein: CASSPRRTSPEPETQYF
D gene: TRBD1; J gene: TRBJ1-2; V gene: TRBV5-4; clone size: -; CDR3 DNA: TGTGCCAGCAGCGTGACAGGGGGTCCTAGAGGCTACACCTTC; CDR3 protein: CASSVTGGPRGYTF
D gene: TRBD1; J gene: TRBJ2-5; V gene: TRBV5-4; clone size: -; CDR3 DNA: TGTGCCAGCAGCGCCTGGGACAGGGCAGAGACCCAGTACTTC; CDR3 protein: CASSAWDRAETQYF
D gene: -; J gene: TRBJ2-7; V gene: TRBV10-1; clone size: -; CDR3 DNA: TGCGCCACCGAGCCGGGAAACGCGAGCTCCTACGAGCAGTACTTC; CDR3 protein: CATEPGNASSYEQYF
D gene: -; J gene: TRBJ2-7; V gene: TRBV28; clone size: -; CDR3 DNA: TGTGCCGCGGGATCTACCTACGAGCAGTACTTC; CDR3 protein: CAAGSTYEQYF
D gene: -; J gene: TRBJ2-1; V gene: TRBV12-5; clone size: -; CDR3 DNA: TGTGCTAGTGGCCCCGCCGATGCAGGGCCTTACAATGAGCAGTTCTTC; CDR3 protein: CASGPADAGPYNEQFF
D gene: -; J gene: TRBJ1-3; V gene: TRBV19; clone size: -; CDR3 DNA: TGTGCCAGTAGTCCGGGTGCTGGAAACACCATATATTTT; CDR3 protein: CASSPGAGNTIYF